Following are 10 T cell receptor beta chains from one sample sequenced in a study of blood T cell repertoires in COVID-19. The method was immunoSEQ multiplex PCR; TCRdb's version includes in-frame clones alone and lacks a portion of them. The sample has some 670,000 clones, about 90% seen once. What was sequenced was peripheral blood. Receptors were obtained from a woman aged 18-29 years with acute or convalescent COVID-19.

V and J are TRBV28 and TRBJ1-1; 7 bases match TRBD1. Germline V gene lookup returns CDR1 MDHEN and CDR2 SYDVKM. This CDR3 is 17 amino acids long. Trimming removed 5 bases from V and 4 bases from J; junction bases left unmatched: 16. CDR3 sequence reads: CASSPPRFRQGVTEAFF. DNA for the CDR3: TGTGCCAGCAGTCCGCCCCGTTTCAGACAGGGCGTCACTGAAGCTTTCTTT.

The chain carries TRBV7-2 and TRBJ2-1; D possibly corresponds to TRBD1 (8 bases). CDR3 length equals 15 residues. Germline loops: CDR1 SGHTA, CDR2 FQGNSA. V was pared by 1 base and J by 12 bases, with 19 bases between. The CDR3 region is CASSLEAGGGTGQFF. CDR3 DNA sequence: TGTGCCAGCAGCTTAGAAGCTGGGGGGGGGACAGGGCAGTTCTTC.

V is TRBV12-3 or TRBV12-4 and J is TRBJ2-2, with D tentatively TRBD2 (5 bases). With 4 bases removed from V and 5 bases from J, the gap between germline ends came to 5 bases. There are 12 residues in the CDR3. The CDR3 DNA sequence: TGTGCCAGCAGTTGGAGGACCGGGGAGCTGTTTTTT. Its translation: CASSWRTGELFF.

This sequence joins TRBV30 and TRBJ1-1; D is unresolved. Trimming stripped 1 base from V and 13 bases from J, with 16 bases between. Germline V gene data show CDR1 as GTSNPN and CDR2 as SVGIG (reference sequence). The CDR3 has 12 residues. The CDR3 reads CAWSDRGVELFF. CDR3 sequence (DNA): TGTGCCTGGAGTGACCGCGGTGTGGAGCTTTTCTTT.

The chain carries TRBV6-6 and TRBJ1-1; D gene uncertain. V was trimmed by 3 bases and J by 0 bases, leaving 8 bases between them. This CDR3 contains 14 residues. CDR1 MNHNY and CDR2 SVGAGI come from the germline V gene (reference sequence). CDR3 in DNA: TGTGCCAGCAGTTATGCGGGCTTGAACACTGAAGCTTTCTTT. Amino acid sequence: CASSYAGLNTEAFF.

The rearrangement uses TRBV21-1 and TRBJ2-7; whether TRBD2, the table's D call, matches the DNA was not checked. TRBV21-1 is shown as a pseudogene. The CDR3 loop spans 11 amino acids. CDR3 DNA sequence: TGTGCCAGCAGGACTCCCTACGAGCAGTACTTC. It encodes CASRTPYEQYF.

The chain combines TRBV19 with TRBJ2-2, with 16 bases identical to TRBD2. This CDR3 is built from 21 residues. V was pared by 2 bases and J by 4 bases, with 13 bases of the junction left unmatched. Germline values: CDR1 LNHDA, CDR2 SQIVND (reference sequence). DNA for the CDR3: TGTGCCAGTAGTATACCCGGGACTAGCGGGGGGGCCGAAGGTCTCACCGGGGAGCTGTTTTTT. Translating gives CASSIPGTSGGAEGLTGELFF.

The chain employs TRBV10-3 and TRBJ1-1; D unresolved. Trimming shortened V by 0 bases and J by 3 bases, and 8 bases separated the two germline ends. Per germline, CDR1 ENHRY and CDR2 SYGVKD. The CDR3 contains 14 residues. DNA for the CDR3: TGTGCCATCAGTGAGTCTGAGGCCGACACTGAAGCTTTCTTT. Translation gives CAISESEADTEAFF.

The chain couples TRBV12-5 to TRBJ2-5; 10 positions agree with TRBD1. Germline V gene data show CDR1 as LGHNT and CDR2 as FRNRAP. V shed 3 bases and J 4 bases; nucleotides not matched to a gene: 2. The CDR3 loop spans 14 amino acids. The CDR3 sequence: CASGLRDRGETQYF. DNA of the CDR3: TGTGCTAGTGGTTTAAGGGACAGGGGAGAGACCCAGTACTTC.

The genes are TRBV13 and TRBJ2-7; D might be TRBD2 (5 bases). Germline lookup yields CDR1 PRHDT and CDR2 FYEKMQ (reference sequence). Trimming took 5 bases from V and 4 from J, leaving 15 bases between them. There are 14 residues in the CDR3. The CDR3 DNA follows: TGTGCCAGCAGCCCCCCCGGGGTGAGTTACGAGCAGTACTTC. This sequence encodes CASSPPGVSYEQYF.